This TCR beta chain was documented in a study of Graves' ophthalmopathy and Graves' hyperthyroidism listed by TCRdb under 2018. As for the study more broadly: Peripheral blood was collected at initial diagnosis, before any treatment. Following sampling, methimazole starting at 30 mg daily was administered to hyperthyroidism patients, and high-dose intravenous methylprednisolone was administered to ophthalmopathy patients. To explore V-J signatures that distinguish ophthalmopathy from hyperthyroidism, a discovery set of 95 to 100 patients was enrolled, made up of 43 with ophthalmopathy and fewer than 60 with stable hyperthyroidism. The study used signatures of the TCR beta repertoire to tell Graves' ophthalmopathy apart from Graves' hyperthyroidism and to predict which patients would progress to ophthalmopathy. T-cell repertoires of thyroid tissue and blood were compared in over five hyperthyroidism patients. In total, around 130 blood samples were TCR-sequenced: 40 to 45 ophthalmopathy, roughly 80 hyperthyroidism and roughly 17 hyperthyroidism-to-ophthalmopathy patients. The 90 or so discovery patients were randomly split 7:3 into training and test sets. An independent validation cohort was composed of approximately 19 hyperthyroidism patients and around 15 patients who later progressed from hyperthyroidism to ophthalmopathy. Beyond this particular receptor, the publication reports: Most of the expanded thyroid clonotypes with a frequency above 0.001 were also detected in blood, and it was suggested that the thyroid immune response may be reflected by blood repertoires. In cross-validation, the 13-signature model distinguished ophthalmopathy from stable hyperthyroidism with about 87% sensitivity and 81% to 83% specificity, and in the test set the corresponding values were roughly 80% and 76%. In validation, the model predicted ophthalmopathy progression with more than 55% sensitivity and around 72% specificity; roughly 11 predicted patients were CT-confirmed with GO in a median of approximately six months. Sample size was not statistically predetermined, and group allocation was not concealed from the investigators.

V gives up 0 bases and J gives up 7 bases, and the segment between their germline ends measures 4 bases. Reading the germline V gene gives CDR1 WSHSY and CDR2 SAAADI. The CDR3 goes from the cysteine to the phenylalanine over 11 residues. Of the read, only the CDR3 DNA is kept; its 33 bases are in frame from base 1. A remark on this clonotype: This receptor's antigen is unknown. Base qualities were left out, and no much larger clone turns up one base away.

A patient counted as having stable hyperthyroidism if there was no progression to ophthalmopathy within 18 months of follow-up. Hyperthyroidism patients were newly diagnosed, with disease duration under 2 months, and aged 18 to 65 years. Patients were excluded if they had other autoimmune diseases, uncontrolled infections, pregnancy or lactation. Clinical symptoms, serum thyroxine, TRAb, thyroid ultrasound and orbital computed tomography were used for diagnosis. Using Ficoll-Paque density gradient centrifugation, PBMCs were isolated from 8.5 to 10 ml of fresh peripheral blood. Trizol reagent was used to extract the total RNA, and its quality was then checked on an Agilent 2100 Bioanalyzer. TCR beta CDR3 regions were amplified from RNA transcripts for repertoire sequencing. HTBI primers and the Qiagen OneStep RT-PCR kit were used in a first-round RT-PCR, which was followed by a second-round multiplex PCR, size selection and purification. Sequencing of the libraries was carried out on an Illumina HiSeq2000 in paired-end mode with 100 bp reads. The original methods were these. Reads were processed with SOAPnuke, discarding reads with adapters, uncalled bases, mean Phred below 15, or no exact constant-primer or identifier match. High-quality paired reads were merged with COPE v1.2.5. Clonotypes were defined as unique nucleotide sequences and were aligned to IMGT TRB V, D and J references using MiTCR v1.1. Only V-J combinations with frequency above 0.0001 were analysed, covering more than 99% of repertoires. For each V-J combination, a TCR clonal expansion and chaos score was defined as F50 clonal expansion divided by the chaos observed in the TCRdist matrix. Welch's t-statistics and random forest were used to reduce the features to 10 to 15 V-J combinations, which were then used as input to a naive Bayes classifier. Thyroid-blood repertoire similarity was quantified with the Morisita-Horn index. TCRdb passed the public sequencing reads through fastp at Q25 and MiXCR, retaining productive beta sequences. Each CDR3 protein appears once, grouped with its most common genes and DNA. The V and J calls, along with clone size, are taken from TCRdb and not from the paper's own processing. This sample comprises 500,000 to 700,000 distinct CDR3 sequences, about a fifth of them detected only once. Approximately 6.5% of the sample is held by the ten biggest clonotypes.

The source of this sequence is a young woman with stable Graves' hyperthyroidism. Some clones in this sample may be carry-over from other donors' samples. Donor details come from another sample of the same person, matched by shared clones. The sample consisted of peripheral blood. The rearranged segments are TRBV10-2 and TRBJ2-7; the D gene lacks a confident call. At the DNA level, the sequence is TGCGCCAGCAGTGAGTCTCGGGAGCAGTACTTC. It translates to CASSESREQYF.